The clone carrying this TCR beta chain was counted only a few times. The use of a sample-barcoded 5' primer and a J-beta primer mix characterized a second PCR of roughly 6 to 11 cycles. TCRdb independently ran MiXCR on the 5' RACE reads; one entry per CDR3 protein. The table lists hundreds of thousands of distinct CDR3 sequences, around 45% of them singletons. The sample belongs to a study of blood T cells in healthy people across ages. The V and J ends lost 2 bases and 0 bases respectively, with 10 bases between them. Per the germline V gene, CDR1 is ENHRY and CDR2 is SYGVKD. The CDR3 runs to 15 residues.

The V gene is TRBV10-3, the J gene TRBJ1-1; D call uncertain. The clonotype originates from a woman aged 60-75 years in good health. Sequenced material: blood. CDR3 DNA sequence: TGTGCCATCAGTGAGGGTAGGTTAATGAACACTGAAGCTTTCTTT. Translation: CAISEGRLMNTEAFF.